These 19 T cell receptor beta chains were sequenced from one sample in a study of pediatric ulcerative colitis. Measured with immunoSEQ multiplex PCR; TCRdb has only the in-frame clones, and not every one. The data hold 60,000 to 75,000 clones, with more than 60% observed a single time. The sequenced sample was blood. These receptors originate from a boy younger than 18 with moderate ulcerative colitis.

The V call is TRBV5-6, the J call TRBJ2-5; 11 bases line up with TRBD1. The J call may not be correct, given that the DNA end is closer to TRBJ2-7. The germline V gene has CDR1 SGHDT and CDR2 YYEEEE. The CDR3 length is 17 residues. The CDR3 bases are TGTGCCAGCAGCTTGGTCCCCGGGACAGGGGGACCCTACGAGCAGTACTTC. This gives the protein CASSLVPGTGGPYEQYF.

The chain has TRBV29-1 and TRBJ2-5; 7 bases fit TRBD1. The J call may not be correct, given that the DNA end is closer to TRBJ2-7. The CDR3 runs 15 residues. CDR1 and CDR2 (germline): SQVTM, ANQGSEA. CDR3 sequence: CSVEARQGISYEQYF. The CDR3 nucleotides are TGCAGCGTTGAAGCTAGACAGGGAATCTCCTACGAGCAGTACTTC.

The V call is TRBV10-1, the J call TRBJ2-7; the match to TRBD2 covers 13 bases. CDR1 WNHNN and CDR2 SYGVQD come from the germline V gene (reference sequence). V shed 6 bases and J 2 bases; nucleotides not matched to a gene: 7. The CDR3 covers 16 residues. CDR3 sequence: CASRSQGLAGTYEQYF. The CDR3 nucleotides are TGCGCCAGCAGAAGTCAGGGACTAGCGGGAACCTACGAGCAGTACTTC.

CDR3 sequence reads: CASSLTGLAGGSFYYEQYF. In DNA form, the CDR3 reads TGTGCCAGCAGCCTCACGGGACTAGCGGGAGGGTCCTTCTACTACGAGCAGTACTTC. This chain connects TRBV11-2 to TRBJ2-7, with 16 bases matching TRBD2. CDR3 size: 19 residues. V shed 5 bases and J 3 bases; nucleotides not matched to a gene: 13. The germline gives CDR1 SGHAT, CDR2 FQNNGV.

The chain couples TRBV7-9 to TRBJ1-2; the D gene is possibly TRBD1 (6 bases). Per the germline V gene, CDR1 is SEHNR and CDR2 is FQNEAQ (reference sequence). V dropped 0 bases and J dropped 7 bases, with 15 bases sitting between them. The CDR3 has 15 residues. For the CDR3, the DNA is TGTGCCAGCAGCTTAGCCGGAGGGGGAGTGGGTGGCTACACCTTC. Translated, it gives CASSLAGGGVGGYTF.

This sequence joins TRBV5-1 and TRBJ1-2, with TRBD1 matching over 7 bases. With 0 bases clipped from V and 6 bases from J, the junction kept 5 bases outside the gene matches. The CDR3 totals 14 residues. Per the germline V gene, CDR1 is SGHRS and CDR2 is YFSETQ. The CDR3 region is CASSLAGDRNGYTF. Here the CDR3 DNA reads TGCGCCAGCAGCTTGGCCGGGGACAGAAATGGCTACACCTTC.

The chain employs TRBV5-1 and TRBJ1-4; 9 nucleotides line up with TRBD1. The germline CDR1 and CDR2 sequences are SGHRS and YFSETQ. The CDR3 spans 16 residues. J lost 7 bases, V lost 2 bases, and 9 bases had no gene match. The CDR3, as DNA: TGCGCCAGCAGCTTCTCCTACAGGGGGCGAAGTGAAAAACTGTTTTTT. The encoded protein is CASSFSYRGRSEKLFF.

This clone has only a few counts. Other DNA sequences within the sample encode an identical CDR3. The chain is built from TRBV27 and TRBJ1-4; perhaps TRBD1 as D (6 bases). V was cut by 6 bases and J by 8 bases, with 16 bases left in between. This CDR3 is built from 14 residues. Per the germline V gene, CDR1 is MNHEY and CDR2 is SMNVEV (reference sequence). This chain's CDR3 is CASSRLGGGEKLFF. The CDR3 bases are TGTGCCAGCAGCCGATTAGGGGGAGGAGAAAAACTGTTTTTT. The variable domain in full, with the rest retrieved from reference TRBV27 and TRBJ1-4, is EAQVTQNPRYLITVTGKKLTVTCSQNMNHEYMSWYRQDPGLGLRQIYYSMNVEVTDKGDVPEGYKVSRKEKRNFPLILESPSPNQTSLYFCASSRLGGGEKLFFGSGTQLSVL.

This clone has more than one count but fewer than ten. The chain combines TRBV4-1 with TRBJ2-2; TRBD1 aligns across 7 bases. The CDR3 runs 15 residues. The germline gives CDR1 MGHRA, CDR2 YSYEKL. J lost 6 bases, V lost 9 bases, and 13 bases had no gene match. CDR3: CASEGAGRSSGELFF. CDR3 DNA sequence: TGCGCCAGTGAGGGGGCCGGCCGCAGTTCCGGGGAGCTGTTTTTT.

This clone was recorded a few times. The chain joins TRBV9 to TRBJ1-1, with D maybe TRBD1 (6 bases). CDR1 is SGDLS, CDR2 YYNGEE, per germline. CDR3 length equals 12 residues. V was pared by 2 bases and J by 11 bases, with 13 bases between. This CDR3 is CASSVRGPGAFF. The CDR3 coding sequence is TGTGCCAGCAGCGTCAGGGGTCCTGGGGCTTTCTTT. Combining the CDR3 with reference TRBV9 and TRBJ1-1 gives the whole variable domain DSGVTQTPKHLITATGQRVTLRCSPRSGDLSVYWYQQSLDQGLQFLIQYYNGEERAKGNILERFSAQQFPDLHSELNLSSLELGDSALYFCASSVRGPGAFFGQGTRLTVV.

This chain uses TRBV15 with TRBJ1-4; no firm D call. CDR3 length equals 18 residues. Germline V CDR1 and CDR2: LNHNV, YYDKDF (reference sequence). The V end was cut by 0 bases, the J end by 0 bases, with 14 bases between. In DNA, the CDR3 is TGTGCCACCAGCAGAGAGGCAGCCCCCTCTGCAACTAATGAAAAACTGTTTTTT. Translation: CATSREAAPSATNEKLFF.

This clone was observed once. This rearrangement joins TRBV30 to TRBJ1-2; D possibly corresponds to TRBD1 (5 bases). The length of the CDR3 is 12 residues. V lost 8 bases and J 7 bases, leaving 17 bases between the germline ends. Germline V gene lookup returns CDR1 GTSNPN and CDR2 SVGIG (reference sequence). In nucleotides, the CDR3 is TGTGCCCGGGCAGTCCCCCAGGGTGGCTACACCTTC. Protein product: CARAVPQGGYTF.

V is TRBV6-1 and J is TRBJ2-3; possible D gene TRBD2, 6 bases. V gave up 1 base and J gave up 5 bases, with 13 bases separating them. The CDR3 has 15 residues. CDR1 MNHNS and CDR2 SASEGT come from the germline V gene. The CDR3: CASSEGAVGRDTQYF. As DNA, the CDR3 is TGTGCCAGCAGTGAAGGTGCGGTCGGGAGAGATACGCAGTATTTT.

The chain joins TRBV4-1 to TRBJ2-3; tentative D call: TRBD1 (5 bases). V was clipped by 0 bases and J by 4 bases, with 17 bases between them. The CDR3 extends over 17 amino acids. CDR1 and CDR2 from the germline V gene are MGHRA and YSYEKL. The CDR3 region is CASSQDPQGEVADTQYF. CDR3 nucleotide sequence: TGCGCCAGCAGCCAAGATCCCCAGGGCGAAGTCGCAGATACGCAGTATTTT.

This clone has only one observation. V gene TRBV2 combines with J gene TRBJ1-5, with 9 bases aligning to TRBD1. Trimming removed 7 bases from V and 6 bases from J; junction bases left unmatched: 10. The germline CDR1 and CDR2 sequences are SNHLY and FYNNEI. The CDR3 covers 15 residues. The chain's CDR3 is CASKNTQGAGQPQHF. The CDR3 DNA reads as TGTGCCAGCAAAAACACACAGGGGGCGGGTCAGCCCCAGCATTTT.

The chain is built from TRBV18 and TRBJ1-1, with D unclear. The V end was cut by 3 bases, the J end by 7 bases, with 12 bases between. The CDR3 has 13 amino acids. The germline CDR1 and CDR2 sequences are KGHSH and LQKENI. CDR3 in DNA: TGTGCCAGCTCACCGGTTCGGAGCTATGAAGCTTTCTTT. This codes for CASSPVRSYEAFF.

This chain joins TRBV6-5 and TRBJ1-1; D unclear. With 7 bases removed from V and 1 base from J, the gap between germline ends came to 4 bases. This CDR3 is 11 amino acids long. CDR1 is MNHEY and CDR2 is SVGAGI in the germline V gene. In DNA, the CDR3 is TGTGCCAGCATTGAGAACACTGAAGCTTTCTTT. Residues: CASIENTEAFF.

The chain is built from TRBV7-3 and TRBJ2-3, with D perhaps assigned TRBD1 or TRBD2 (5 bases each). The CDR3 extends over 12 amino acids. In germline, CDR1 is SGHTA, CDR2 FQGTGA. V dropped 5 bases and J dropped 8 bases, with 11 bases sitting between them. The chain's CDR3 is CASSLNGGTQYF. The CDR3 region has the DNA TGTGCCAGCAGCCTCAATGGGGGTACGCAGTATTTT.

This clone occurred once. This rearrangement joins TRBV6-1 to TRBJ2-5; tentatively, D is TRBD2 (5 bases). Germline V gene sequence: CDR1 MNHNS, CDR2 SASEGT. The CDR3 consists of 15 residues. V was cut by 6 bases and J by 5 bases, with 19 bases left in between. The CDR3 nucleotides read TGTGCCAGCAGCGTACTCACGGGGTTTTCGGAGACCCAGTACTTC. Its translation is CASSVLTGFSETQYF.